This T cell receptor beta chain was observed in a study of beta chain features in type 1 diabetes. CDR1 is SGHTA and CDR2 is FQGNSA in the germline V gene. With 5 bases clipped from V and 2 bases from J, the junction kept 5 bases outside the gene matches. The CDR3 extends over 15 amino acids. Study conclusions and caveats: Type 1 diabetes patients showed a moderate but significant shortening of TCRB CDR3s in all four CD4+ subsets. Patients showed naive, central memory and Treg TCRB repertoires that appeared more similar than those of healthy donors.

Concerning this clone: Its antigen is undetermined.

Sorting based on CD45RO/CCR7/CD25/CD127/CD95/CD27 separated CD4+ naive, central memory, regulatory and stem cell-like memory cells. Every bit of the isolated RNA underwent reverse transcription, so sequencing read expressed TCRB transcripts. Roughly 3.6 million reads, on average, came from each naive, central memory and regulatory T cell sample. Measured with immunoSEQ multiplex PCR; TCRdb has only the in-frame clones, and not every one. This sample has some 150,000 clones, with under 11% found just once. The clonotype was recovered from a man aged 18 to 30 in good health. The chain combines TRBV7-2 with TRBJ1-2, with 10 bases identical to TRBD1. The sample consisted of naive CD4+ T cells from blood. The CDR3 region is CASSPRQGANYGYTF. CDR3 sequence (DNA): TGTGCCAGCAGCCCGAGACAGGGGGCAAACTATGGCTACACCTTC.